A selection of T cell receptor beta chains follows, all from one sample in a study of blood T cells in healthy people across ages. MiXCR, run by TCRdb on the 5' RACE reads, gives a single entry per CDR3 protein. Among roughly 1,700,000 distinct CDR3 sequences listed, 28% were seen once. The source material was blood. These receptors were collected from a woman in her twenties or thirties in good health. Both conserved end residues are part of each CDR3. A D gene is named only where the DNA matches it firmly. Part of the rows lack a size; the others show once, few, many or a class for expanded clones.

cdr3_aa,cdr3_nt,d_call,j_call,cdr3_length,v_call,clone_size
CASSHGQGRYGNQPQHF,TGCGCCAGCAGCCACGGACAGGGACGATATGGCAATCAGCCCCAGCATTTT,TRBD1,TRBJ1-5,17,TRBV4-1,.
CASSFSSGQPQHF,TGTGCCAGCAGTTTTAGCTCCGGGCAGCCCCAGCATTTT,.,TRBJ1-5,13,TRBV12-3/TRBV12-4,many
CSSSSAGLRYF,TGTTCCAGCAGCTCCGCAGGGTTACGGTATTTT,.,TRBJ2-3,11,TRBV7-9,.
CASRKQGAETQYF,TGTGCCAGCAGAAAACAGGGAGCCGAGACCCAGTACTTC,.,TRBJ2-5,13,TRBV28,few
CASSPTRGGGGTDTQYF,TGTGCCAGCAGCCCAACGAGAGGGGGCGGGGGCACAGATACGCAGTATTTT,.,TRBJ2-3,17,TRBV12-3/TRBV12-4,.
CASSLEQGFYEQYF,TGCGCCAGCAGCTTGGAACAGGGGTTCTACGAGCAGTACTTC,TRBD1,TRBJ2-7,14,TRBV5-1,many
CASTPTEGISYNEQFF,TGTGCCAGCACCCCAACCGAGGGAATCTCCTACAATGAGCAGTTCTTC,.,TRBJ2-1,16,TRBV5-6,many
CASSPLGGESEAFF,TGTGCCAGCAGCCCTCTGGGAGGGGAGTCTGAAGCTTTCTTT,.,TRBJ1-1,14,TRBV9,.
CASSYRTSYSYEQYF,TGTGCCAGCAGTTACCGGACTTCTTACTCCTACGAGCAGTACTTC,.,TRBJ2-7,15,TRBV2,few
CASSYSMSGTGGTDTQYF,TGTGCCAGCAGTTACTCGATGTCAGGGACAGGGGGCACAGATACGCAGTATTTT,TRBD1,TRBJ2-3,18,TRBV6-5,.
CSALRGDTQPQHF,TGCAGTGCTCTTCGGGGGGATACTCAGCCCCAGCATTTT,.,TRBJ1-5,13,TRBV20-1,few
CSVESPTYEQYF,TGCAGCGTTGAGAGTCCTACCTACGAGCAGTACTTC,.,TRBJ2-7,12,TRBV29-1,many
CASSPGQESDTQYF,TGTGCCAGCAGTCCGGGGCAGGAGTCAGATACGCAGTATTTT,.,TRBJ2-3,14,TRBV5-5,.
CASSEGRTTQYF,TGTGCCAGCAGCGAAGGTCGGACTACGCAGTACTTC,.,TRBJ2-7,12,TRBV14,.
CASSKGQGIYNEQYF,TGCGCCAGCAGTAAGGGACAGGGTATCTACAATGAGCAGTACTTC,TRBD1,TRBJ2-7,15,TRBV10-1,few
CASSAGPKADTQYF,TGTGCCAGCAGTGCGGGCCCCAAGGCAGATACGCAGTATTTT,.,TRBJ2-3,14,TRBV9,many
CASSQGLERPLGGTQYF,TGTGCCAGCAGCCAAGGCTTGGAGCGGCCCCTTGGGGGTACGCAGTATTTT,.,TRBJ2-3,17,TRBV3-1,few
CASSLVGGNADTQYF,TGTGCCAGCAGCTTGGTTGGGGGAAACGCAGATACGCAGTATTTT,.,TRBJ2-3,15,TRBV5-5,few
CASSQGTRENEQYF,TGTGCCAGCAGCCAGGGGACAAGGGAAAATGAGCAGTACTTC,.,TRBJ2-5,14,TRBV11-2,.
CRARDQPKTQYF,TGCAGGGCTAGAGATCAACCGAAGACCCAGTACTTC,.,TRBJ2-5,12,TRBV20-1,.
CASSSLGSASSYEQYF,TGTGCCAGCAGCTCCCTTGGTAGCGCGAGCTCCTACGAGCAGTACTTC,.,TRBJ2-7,16,TRBV6-5,many
CASGRRGGLGETQYF,TGTGCCTCCGGAAGGAGGGGAGGCTTGGGGGAGACCCAGTACTTC,.,TRBJ2-5,15,TRBV7-2,few
CASSQVGRRTGAAETQYF,TGTGCCAGCAGCCAAGTCGGGCGGCGCACAGGGGCAGCTGAGACCCAGTACTTC,TRBD1,TRBJ2-5,18,TRBV14,.
CAISESAGANEQYF,TGTGCCATCAGTGAGTCGGCAGGGGCAAACGAGCAGTACTTC,.,TRBJ2-7,14,TRBV10-3,many
CASSFSGGPRGEAFF,TGTGCCAGCAGCTTTTCGGGGGGGCCCAGGGGAGAAGCCTTCTTT,.,TRBJ1-1,15,TRBV11-2,once
CSARIGLGGVYNEQFF,TGCAGTGCTAGAATCGGTTTGGGGGGAGTCTACAATGAGCAGTTCTTC,.,TRBJ2-1,16,TRBV20-1,few
CSAPEGQAPYEQYF,TGCAGTGCCCCGGAGGGCCAGGCCCCCTACGAGCAGTACTTC,.,TRBJ2-7,14,TRBV20-1,.
CSAPKRTNNEQFF,TGCAGTGCTCCAAAGCGGACAAACAATGAGCAGTTCTTC,.,TRBJ2-1,13,TRBV20-1,.
CASSLNLASTQYF,TGCGCCAGCAGCCTAAATCTAGCCTCGACGCAGTATTTT,.,TRBJ2-3,13,TRBV10-1,many
CSARELGGGNEQYF,TGCAGTGCTAGAGAGCTAGGCGGGGGCAATGAGCAGTACTTC,.,TRBJ2-5,14,TRBV20-1,few
CASSLTAANSPLHF,TGTGCCAGCAGCTTAACGGCAGCGAATTCACCCCTCCACTTT,.,TRBJ1-6,14,TRBV7-3,few
CASTSGGSNYGYTF,TGTGCCAGCACCTCGGGAGGGAGTAACTATGGCTACACCTTC,.,TRBJ1-2,14,TRBV28,.
CASSLRGVSYNSPLHF,TGTGCCAGCAGTTTAAGGGGGGTCTCCTATAATTCACCCCTCCACTTT,.,TRBJ1-6,16,TRBV12-3/TRBV12-4,few
CSVESEGRTDGYTF,TGCAGCGTTGAATCGGAGGGCAGAACCGATGGCTACACCTTC,.,TRBJ1-2,14,TRBV29-1,many
CAIKAGEGSDEQFF,TGTGCCATCAAGGCAGGGGAAGGTAGTGACGAGCAGTTCTTC,.,TRBJ2-1,14,TRBV10-3,few
CASSLAGQIGELFF,TGTGCCAGCAGCTTAGCGGGGCAGATCGGGGAGCTGTTTTTT,.,TRBJ2-2,14,TRBV7-2,few
CASSEQGRDIQYF,TGTGCCAGCAGTGAGCAGGGGAGGGACATTCAGTACTTC,.,TRBJ2-4,13,TRBV2,few
CASSYSRGPEKLFF,TGTGCCAGCAGTTACTCGAGAGGACCCGAAAAACTGTTTTTT,.,TRBJ1-4,14,TRBV6-6,.
CASSLSGRRYRGNTEAFF,TGTGCCAGCAGCCTATCGGGACGGAGGTACAGGGGGAACACTGAAGCTTTCTTT,TRBD1,TRBJ1-1,18,TRBV28,many
CASIHRAGNEQFF,TGTGCCAGCATACACAGGGCGGGGAATGAGCAGTTCTTC,.,TRBJ2-1,13,TRBV28,few